Described below is a single T cell receptor (beta chain) sequence and its context. As originally analysed: Nucleated cell number was recorded as an estimate derived from reference gene primer amplification. Data came from immunoSEQ multiplex PCR; TCRdb stores just in-frame clones and leaves some out. That table supplies the V and J calls and clone size; D and trimming were determined from the DNA. The profile shows approximately 460,000 clones, approximately 89% of them singletons. The data stem from a study of blood T cell repertoires in COVID-19. Study at large: From the United States, Italy and Spain came samples of acute and convalescent COVID-19. Sources were T cells, B-cell-depleted T cells, or PBMCs; the material itself was cDNA or gDNA.

Followed over time, Seattle patients had been enrolled while infection was active. The sequenced sample was peripheral blood. This receptor was obtained from a young man with COVID-19, enrolled during active disease.

As DNA, the CDR3 is TGTGCCTGGACCGACAGGGGTAACTATGGCTACACCTTC. Residues: CAWTDRGNYGYTF. The rearrangement joins TRBV30 to TRBJ1-2; 8 bases are shared with TRBD1. The junction had 2 bases not matched to a gene; V was cut back by 4 bases and J by 1 base. This CDR3 is 13 amino acids long. Germline CDR1 is GTSNPN and CDR2 is SVGIG (reference sequence). Full variable domain (remainder filled in from reference TRBV30 and TRBJ1-2): SQTIHQWPATLVQPVGSPLSLECTVEGTSNPNLYWYRQAAGRGLQLLFYSVGIGQISSEVPQNLSASRPQDRQFILSSKKLLLSDSGFYLCAWTDRGNYGYTFGSGTRLTVV.